These 7 T cell receptor beta chains were all obtained from the same sample, sequenced in a study of T cell responses to AZD1222 COVID-19 vaccine. The repertoire was sequenced with immunoSEQ multiplex PCR; TCRdb's copy has only in-frame clones and lacks some. The table shows tens of thousands of clones, with roughly nine tenths occurring only once. The source was peripheral blood, collected on day 0 of MenACWY control vaccination. These receptor sequences come from an adult in good health.

This clone was seen a handful of times. The gene calls are TRBV2 and TRBJ1-3; D uncertain. V was shortened by 0 bases and J by 4 bases, with 7 bases between the two germline ends. CDR1 and CDR2 from the germline V gene are SNHLY and FYNNEI. The CDR3 is made up of 14 amino acids. The CDR3 region is CASSEAIGGNTIYF. As DNA, the CDR3 is TGTGCCAGCAGTGAAGCAATCGGGGGAAACACCATATATTTT.

This rearrangement joins TRBV6-2 or TRBV6-3 to TRBJ2-7, with 12 bases identical to TRBD2. The trim removed 6 bases at V and 4 bases at J, leaving 4 bases unmatched. This CDR3 region has 14 residues. In germline, CDR1 is MNHEY, CDR2 SVGEGT. The CDR3: CASSPGTSGYEQYF. The CDR3 coding sequence is TGTGCCAGCAGCCCCGGGACTAGCGGGTACGAGCAGTACTTC.

This rearrangement joins TRBV7-3 to TRBJ2-3, with 7 bases aligning to TRBD2. V trimming: 2 bases; J trimming: 0 bases; junction bases outside the gene matches: 5. Germline CDR1 is SGHTA and CDR2 is FQGTGA. There are 16 residues in the CDR3. CDR3 in amino acids: CASSLGNSGSTDTQYF. The CDR3 nucleotides are TGTGCCAGCAGCTTAGGAAATAGCGGGAGCACAGATACGCAGTATTTT.

The chain recombines TRBV10-3 with TRBJ2-5, with 7 bases that match TRBD1. After removal of 4 bases from V and 3 bases from J, the junction contained 2 bases not matched to a gene. The CDR3 runs 13 residues. Germline V gene data show CDR1 as ENHRY and CDR2 as SYGVKD. CDR3 DNA: TGTGCCATCAGTGGACAGGGTAAAGAGACCCAGTACTTC. Protein product: CAISGQGKETQYF.

V usage is TRBV7-3 and J usage is TRBJ2-5; TRBD1 or TRBD2 may be the D gene (6 bases each). The germline gives CDR1 SGHTA, CDR2 FQGTGA. CDR3 length: 16 amino acids. Between the trimmed V and J ends, which lost 3 bases and 5 bases, there was a span of 19 bases. The CDR3 DNA reads as TGTGCCAGCAGCTTGTTAGGCCGGGGGCAAGGGGAGACCCAGTACTTC. This codes for CASSLLGRGQGETQYF.

The chain is built from TRBV7-9 and TRBJ1-2; D gene ambiguous. The V end was cut by 1 base, the J end by 0 bases, with 6 bases between. Germline values: CDR1 SEHNR, CDR2 FQNEAQ (reference sequence). CDR3 length: 14 residues. The CDR3 sequence is CASSLDGANYGYTF. The CDR3 DNA is TGTGCCAGCAGCTTAGACGGAGCTAACTATGGCTACACCTTC.

The genes are TRBV29-1 and TRBJ1-2, with 10 nucleotides matching TRBD1. Germline-derived CDR1 and CDR2 are SQVTM and ANQGSEA. J gave up 2 bases and V 7 bases, and 4 bases lay outside the gene matches. The length of the CDR3 is 13 residues. CDR3 sequence (DNA): TGCAGCGGGATGACAGGGGGCAACTATGGCTACACCTTC. This sequence encodes CSGMTGGNYGYTF.